This T cell receptor (beta chain) was retrieved from a study of blood T cell repertoires in COVID-19. The CDR3 runs to 16 residues. The germline V gene encodes CDR1 LGHDT and CDR2 YNNKEL (reference sequence). With 0 bases removed from V and 7 bases from J, the gap between germline ends came to 18 bases. Each participant's cohort was designated according to participant-reported clinical history. Only in-frame clones appear in the TCRdb table, and some are missing; sequencing was by immunoSEQ multiplex PCR. Among 200,000 to 250,000 clones, about 81% were seen once, and the ten largest hold approximately 8.7%.

Sequences were obtained from PBMCs or T cells enriched from blood (not recorded which). The receptor comes from a man in his forties or fifties who had recovered from COVID-19. The chain recombines TRBV3-1 (or the pseudogene TRBV3-2) with TRBJ1-1, with D perhaps matching TRBD1 (6 bases). The CDR3 DNA is TGTGCCAGCAGCCAAGATGCAGGGGCCTACCCACGTGAAGCTTTCTTT. Protein sequence: CASSQDAGAYPREAFF.